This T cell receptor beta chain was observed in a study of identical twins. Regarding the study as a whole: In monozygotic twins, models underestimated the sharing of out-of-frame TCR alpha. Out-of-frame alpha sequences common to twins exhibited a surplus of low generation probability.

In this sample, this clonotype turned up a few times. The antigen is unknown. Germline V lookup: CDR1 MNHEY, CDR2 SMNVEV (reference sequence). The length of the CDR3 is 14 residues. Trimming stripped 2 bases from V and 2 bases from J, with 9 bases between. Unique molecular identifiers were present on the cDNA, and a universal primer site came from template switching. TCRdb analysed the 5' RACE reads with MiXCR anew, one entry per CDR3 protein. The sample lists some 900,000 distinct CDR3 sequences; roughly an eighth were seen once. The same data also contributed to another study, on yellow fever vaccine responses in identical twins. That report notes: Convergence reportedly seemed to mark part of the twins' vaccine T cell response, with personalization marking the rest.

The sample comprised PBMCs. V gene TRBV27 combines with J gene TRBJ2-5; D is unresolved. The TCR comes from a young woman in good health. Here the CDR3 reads CASSLSGQQETQYF. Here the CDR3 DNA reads TGTGCCAGCAGTTTAAGTGGGCAGCAAGAGACCCAGTACTTC.